These T cell receptor beta chains were read from a single sample in a study of regulatory T cells in long-lasting Graves disease. TCRdb re-called the multiplex PCR reads with MiXCR, one entry per CDR3 protein. The sample holds about 350,000 distinct CDR3 sequences, 15% to 20% seen once. The data also belong to a second study, concerning T cells in Graves' hyperthyroidism and ophthalmopathy.

This material consisted of peripheral blood mononuclear cells (PBMCs), taken at new diagnosis, from a patient treated with antithyroid drugs. The source is a woman between 18 and 30 years old with Graves disease. The CDR3 runs from the conserved cysteine through the conserved F or W. The D gene is left open where the match is weak. Expanded clones are given a class, and other clones once, few, many or no size at all.

size	J	D	V	CDR3	DNA
.	TRBJ2-7	.	TRBV6-1	CASSAGKAYEQYF	TGTGCCAGCAGTGCCGGTAAGGCCTACGAGCAGTACTTC
many	TRBJ2-5	.	TRBV10-3	CAISEGSETQYF	TGTGCCATCAGTGAAGGTTCTGAGACCCAGTACTTC
many	TRBJ2-5	TRBD2	TRBV20-1	CSARGLAGGSYF	TGCAGTGCTAGAGGTTTGGCGGGAGGTTCTTACTTC
many	TRBJ1-1	.	TRBV2	CASRALGMNTEAFF	TGTGCCAGCAGAGCCTTGGGGATGAACACTGAAGCTTTCTTT
many	TRBJ2-7	TRBD2	TRBV11-2	CASSLVGTSGYYEQYF	TGTGCCAGCAGCTTAGTGGGGACTAGCGGGTACTACGAGCAGTACTTC
many	TRBJ2-1	.	TRBV7-8	CASSVRDGNEQFF	TGTGCCAGCAGCGTCCGGGACGGCAATGAGCAGTTCTTC
many	TRBJ2-2	.	TRBV12-3/TRBV12-4	CASSSTTGASGTGELFF	TGTGCCAGCAGCTCTACAACCGGGGCTTCAGGCACCGGGGAGCTGTTTTTT
many	TRBJ2-2	.	TRBV28	CASSLVWAGELFF	TGTGCCAGCAGTTTAGTTTGGGCCGGGGAGCTGTTTTTT
many	TRBJ2-1	.	TRBV3-1	CASSQEVSPGNEQFF	TGTGCCAGCAGCCAAGAAGTTAGTCCTGGGAATGAGCAGTTCTTC
many	TRBJ2-1	TRBD2	TRBV12-5	CASGLATGGYNEQFF	TGTGCTAGTGGGTTAGCGACGGGGGGATACAATGAGCAGTTCTTC
.	TRBJ2-7	.	TRBV10-3	CAIRGLSYEQYF	TGTGCCATCCGGGGACTCTCCTACGAGCAGTACTTC
many	TRBJ1-2	.	TRBV3-1	CASSQDEGSYGYTF	TGTGCCAGCAGCCAAGATGAGGGGAGCTATGGCTACACCTTC
many	TRBJ2-1	.	TRBV27	CASSLPGDNEQFF	TGTGCCAGCAGTTTGCCAGGGGACAATGAGCAGTTCTTC
many	TRBJ2-5	.	TRBV16	CASSRTFQETQYF	TGTGCCAGCAGCCGGACGTTCCAAGAGACCCAGTACTTC
.	TRBJ2-5	TRBD2	TRBV3-1	CASSRTSGTQETQYF	TGTGCCAGCAGCCGGACTAGCGGAACACAAGAGACCCAGTACTTC
many	TRBJ2-1	.	TRBV12-3/TRBV12-4	CASSRTNNEQFF	TGTGCCAGCAGCAGGACCAACAATGAGCAGTTCTTC
few	TRBJ1-4	TRBD1	TRBV20-1	CSARGGQGAREKLFF	TGCAGTGCCCGCGGGGGACAGGGGGCGCGAGAAAAACTGTTTTTT
many	TRBJ2-7	TRBD2	TRBV11-2	CASSPGGALTEQYF	TGTGCCAGCAGCCCCGGGGGGGCGCTTACCGAGCAGTACTTC
.	TRBJ2-5	TRBD2	TRBV7-3	CASSLTLAEQETQYF	TGTGCCAGCAGCCTGACACTAGCGGAACAAGAGACCCAGTACTTC
.	TRBJ2-2	TRBD1	TRBV10-3	CAISTPGQGAWELFF	TGTGCCATCAGCACTCCGGGACAGGGGGCCTGGGAGCTGTTTTTT
many	TRBJ2-1	TRBD1	TRBV3-1	CASSQGRQGGQFF	TGTGCCAGCAGCCAAGGTAGACAGGGTGGGCAGTTCTTC
.	TRBJ2-6	TRBD1	TRBV7-6	CASSPTGTGLPGANVLTF	TGTGCCAGCAGCCCAACCGGGACAGGGCTTCCTGGGGCCAACGTCCTGACTTTC
.	TRBJ2-7	.	TRBV27	CASAQDPYYEQYF	TGTGCCAGCGCCCAGGATCCCTACTACGAGCAGTACTTC
many	TRBJ2-1	TRBD1	TRBV30	CAWSQTGHGNEQFF	TGTGCCTGGAGTCAGACAGGGCACGGCAATGAGCAGTTCTTC
many	TRBJ2-1	TRBD1	TRBV18	CASSRGQGLNNEQFF	TGTGCCAGCTCACGAGGACAGGGTTTAAACAATGAGCAGTTCTTC
.	TRBJ1-5	.	TRBV2	CASGKRPQPQHF	TGTGCCAGCGGAAAGAGACCCCAGCCCCAGCATTTT
few	TRBJ1-2	.	TRBV30	CAWSVRGAGYGYTF	TGTGCCTGGAGTGTACGGGGGGCTGGCTATGGCTACACCTTC
many	TRBJ1-1	.	TRBV20-1	CSARDRQVRTEAFF	TGCAGTGCTAGAGATCGACAGGTGCGCACTGAAGCTTTCTTT
.	TRBJ1-2	TRBD1	TRBV6-1	CASRTGGLYGYTF	TGTGCCAGCAGAACAGGGGGCCTGTATGGCTACACCTTC